These 9 T cell receptor beta chains were sequenced from one sample in a study of early T cells in non-severe SARS-CoV-2 infection. TCRdb analysed the 5' RACE reads with MiXCR anew, one entry per CDR3 protein. Of roughly 70,000 distinct CDR3 sequences in the sample, 18% are singletons; the top ten hold roughly 9%. The sample consisted of whole blood, taken at baseline. All receptors derive from an adult who was a healthcare worker with PCR-confirmed SARS-CoV-2 infection or an uninfected control (not recorded which).

This clonotype was observed a few times. The chain recombines TRBV18 with TRBJ1-2; a weak D match, TRBD1 (5 bases). Trimming left V 2 bases short and J 0 bases short, with 10 bases between. The CDR3 consists of 15 residues. CDR1 KGHSH and CDR2 LQKENI come from the germline V gene. The CDR3 loop is CASSPFPGTNYGYTF. CDR3 coding DNA: TGTGCCAGCTCACCATTCCCAGGGACTAACTATGGCTACACCTTC. Using reference TRBV18 and TRBJ1-2 for the parts outside the CDR3, the full variable domain is NAGVMQNPRHLVRRRGQEARLRCSPMKGHSHVYWYRQLPEEGLKFMVYLQKENIIDESGMPKERFSAEFPKEGPSILRIQQVVRGDSAAYFCASSPFPGTNYGYTFGSGTRLTVV.

V gene TRBV7-2 combines with J gene TRBJ1-6; D is unresolved. Germline V lookup: CDR1 SGHTA, CDR2 FQGNSA. The CDR3 covers 14 residues. Trimming removed 5 bases from V and 0 bases from J, with 5 bases in between. The CDR3, as DNA: TGTGCCAGCAGCCCGAGCTCCTATAATTCACCCCTCCACTTT. Translated: CASSPSSYNSPLHF.

This clonotype came up many times. The chain recombines TRBV28 with TRBJ2-7; no reliable D call. The CDR3 spans 12 residues. V gave up 3 bases and J gave up 4 bases, with 7 bases separating them. Germline CDR1 MDHEN, CDR2 SYDVKM. The CDR3 DNA is TGTGCCAGCAGTTTCTCTGTGTACGAGCAGTACTTC. It is translated as CASSFSVYEQYF.

The CDR3 coding sequence is TGCAGTGCTAGGACGGTAGTAGCGGGAAGGGGGAAGCAGTACTTC. Its protein product is CSARTVVAGRGKQYF. V usage is TRBV20-1 and J usage is TRBJ2-7; 8 nucleotides align to TRBD2. CDR1 DFQATT and CDR2 SNEGSKA come from the germline V gene (reference sequence). The J segment lost 8 bases and the V segment lost 3 bases, leaving 15 bases of the junction unmatched. This CDR3 is built from 15 residues.

The chain is built from TRBV5-5 and TRBJ1-5, with a tentative D call TRBD1 (5 bases). The CDR3 sequence is 15 residues long. V lost 4 bases, J lost 0 bases, and 11 bases lay in between. Germline CDR1 reads SGHKS; CDR2 reads YYEKEE (reference sequence). Here the CDR3 reads CASSRAGDSNQPQHF. The CDR3 nucleotides are TGTGCCAGCAGCCGCGCGGGGGATAGCAATCAGCCCCAGCATTTT.

The chain carries TRBV4-1 and TRBJ1-6; D gene uncertain. Between the trimmed V and J ends, which lost 3 bases and 11 bases, there was a span of 11 bases. CDR1 is MGHRA, CDR2 YSYEKL, per germline. The CDR3 has 13 residues. The CDR3 DNA reads as TGCGCCAGCAGCCAGGAGCGGACCACACCCCTCCACTTT. Its translation is CASSQERTTPLHF.

The V gene is TRBV29-1, the J gene TRBJ1-1; possible D gene TRBD1, 6 bases. The CDR3 length is 14 residues. Germline-derived CDR1 and CDR2 are SQVTM and ANQGSEA. V shed 2 bases and J shed 0 bases, with 10 bases lying between them. The CDR3 is CSVETTGMNTEAFF. The CDR3 bases are TGCAGCGTTGAAACAACAGGGATGAACACTGAAGCTTTCTTT. The full variable domain, rest sourced from reference TRBV29-1 and TRBJ1-1, is SAVISQKPSRDICQRGTSLTIQCQVDSQVTMMFWYRQQPGQSLTLIATANQGSEATYESGFVIDKFPISRPNLTFSTLTVSNMSPEDSSIYLCSVETTGMNTEAFFGQGTRLTVV.

The gene calls are TRBV6-5 and TRBJ1-1; 7 nucleotides align to TRBD1. Germline-derived CDR1 and CDR2 are MNHEY and SVGAGI. Trimming cost V 5 bases and J 7 bases; bases outside gene matches: 13. The length of the CDR3 is 15 residues. The CDR3 spells CASSNILRRDSEAFF. The CDR3 DNA sequence: TGTGCCAGCAGTAACATCCTACGACGGGACAGTGAAGCTTTCTTT.

This clonotype was recorded a few times. This chain uses TRBV18 with TRBJ2-1, with 7 bases lining up with TRBD2. CDR1 is KGHSH, CDR2 LQKENI, per germline. The ends lost 3 bases at V and 3 bases at J; junction bases unmatched: 2. The CDR3 contains 14 residues. The CDR3, as DNA: TGTGCCAGCTCACCCAGCGGGGTCTACAATGAGCAGTTCTTC. Translation gives CASSPSGVYNEQFF.